This record concerns one T cell receptor beta chain sequence. Antigen unknown. This specimen comes from a study of cytomegalovirus exposure and HLA in healthy donors. Study-wide context: A prior analysis found about 120 million unique TCR beta sequences from 150 million to 200 million T cells.

The trim removed 2 bases at V and 2 bases at J, leaving 1 base unmatched. CDR1 is SGHTA and CDR2 is FQGNSA in the germline V gene. The CDR3 totals 14 residues. General study results and limits: Segments of the TCR beta V type were, in most cases, productive about 87% or about 30% of the time in an earlier analysis. It was assumed in the presence/absence analyses that sequencing depth was roughly uniform across donors. A later analysis linked a missense variant in DCLRE1C to the trimming of TCR beta V and J genes.

It was with 60 Vbeta and 13 Jbeta primers that the PCR ran. Here immunoSEQ multiplex PCR was the method, and the copy in TCRdb shows in-frame clones only, minus some. The sample lists around 150,000 clones, 60% to 80% occurring once. The sample taken for sequencing was PBMCs. The sequence was collected from a woman in her fifties or sixties in good health and CMV-seropositive. The chain employs TRBV7-2 and TRBJ2-7, with TRBD2 identical over 9 bases. The CDR3 protein is CASSLLAGPYEQYF. The CDR3 DNA reads as TGTGCCAGCAGCTTACTAGCGGGGCCCTACGAGCAGTACTTC.